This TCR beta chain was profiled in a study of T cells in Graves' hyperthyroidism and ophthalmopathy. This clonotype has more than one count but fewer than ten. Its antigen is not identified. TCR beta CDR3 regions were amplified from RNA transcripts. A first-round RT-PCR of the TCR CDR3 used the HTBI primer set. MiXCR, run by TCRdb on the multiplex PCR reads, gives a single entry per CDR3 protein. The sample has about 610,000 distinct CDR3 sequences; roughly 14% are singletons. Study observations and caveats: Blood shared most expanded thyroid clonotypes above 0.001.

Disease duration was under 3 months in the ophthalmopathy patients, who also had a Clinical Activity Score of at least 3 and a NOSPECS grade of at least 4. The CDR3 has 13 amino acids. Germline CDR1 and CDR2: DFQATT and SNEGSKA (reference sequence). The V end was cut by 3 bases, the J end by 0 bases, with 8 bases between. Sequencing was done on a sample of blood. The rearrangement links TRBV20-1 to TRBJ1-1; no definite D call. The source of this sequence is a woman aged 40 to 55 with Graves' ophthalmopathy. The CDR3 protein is CSASRTMNTEAFF. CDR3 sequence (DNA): TGCAGTGCTAGCAGGACGATGAACACTGAAGCTTTCTTT.